The clone carrying this T cell receptor beta chain was detected only a few times. This sample was included in a study of T-cell reconstitution after alpha-beta-depleted transplantation in children. Germline loops: CDR1 DFQATT, CDR2 SNEGSKA (reference sequence). The CDR3 totals 14 residues. V was trimmed by 0 bases and J by 8 bases, leaving 13 bases between them. Unique molecular identifiers were incorporated during preparation of the TCRbeta library. TCRdb redid the calling of the PCR reads with MiXCR, one entry per CDR3 protein. Among more than 200,000 distinct CDR3 sequences listed, around 8.9% were seen once.

The receptor was derived from a human donor who donated a stem cell graft to a child with SCID. Specimen: PBMCs from the stem cell graft donor, collected from the stem cell graft. The chain uses TRBV20-1 and TRBJ1-4, with D tentatively TRBD1 (6 bases). The CDR3 reads CSARDQRGGEKLFF. The CDR3 DNA follows: TGCAGTGCTAGAGATCAGAGGGGGGGCGAAAAACTGTTTTTT.